These T cell receptor beta chains were read from a single sample in a study of CD8 T cells in ankylosing spondylitis. Each CDR3 protein gets one entry after TCRdb re-called the 5' RACE reads with MiXCR. There are a few hundred thousand distinct CDR3 sequences in the sample; less than 10% occur only once, and roughly 15% lies in the top ten. Material for sequencing was blood, either unsorted or a sorted T cell fraction (not recorded which). The receptors derive from a male donor with ankylosing spondylitis. CDR3s include the opening cysteine and the closing phenylalanine or tryptophan. D genes are given only for firm matches. A clone size is listed for some rows: how often the clone was seen (once, few, many), or a class if it is expanded.

clone_size d_call j_call v_call cdr3_nt cdr3_aa
few - TRBJ2-1 TRBV3-1 TGTGCCAGCGGGGTCGGAAAGGCGGCCTACAATGAGCAGTTCTTC CASGVGKAAYNEQFF
many - TRBJ2-6 TRBV29-1 TGCAGCGTCGGGAGCTCTGGGGCCAACGTCCTGACTTTC CSVGSSGANVLTF
- TRBD2 TRBJ2-1 TRBV20-1 TGCAGTGCAATTGCTAGCGGGAGGAGGAATGAGCAGTTCTTC CSAIASGRRNEQFF
few - TRBJ2-3 TRBV7-9 TGTGCCAGCAGCTTAGTTTCAAACCGACGCACAGATACGCAGTATTTT CASSLVSNRRTDTQYF
- TRBD2 TRBJ2-1 TRBV27 TGTGCCAGCAGTTTACTAGCGGGACGCCCCTACAATGAGCAGTTCTTC CASSLLAGRPYNEQFF
- TRBD1 TRBJ2-7 TRBV11-1 TGTGCCAGCAGCTTGTGGGGTGGGACAGGGGACCCTGGACCATACGAGCAGTACTTC CASSLWGGTGDPGPYEQYF
few - TRBJ2-7 TRBV18 TGTGCCAGCTCACCATACTCGGGATCCGACGAGCAGTACTTC CASSPYSGSDEQYF
- TRBD1 TRBJ2-3 TRBV24-1 TGTGCCACCAGTTCGACAGGGGAAGATACGCAGTATTTT CATSSTGEDTQYF
- TRBD1 TRBJ2-3 TRBV11-3 TGTGCCAGCAGCCTACGGGGACAGGCAAGATCCACAGATACGCAGTATTTT CASSLRGQARSTDTQYF
- - TRBJ2-1 TRBV15 TGTGCCACCAGCCCGAGTGGGGGTCCCCGGAATGAGCAGTTCTTC CATSPSGGPRNEQFF
- - TRBJ1-1 TRBV7-9 TGTGCCAGCGGACGCGGGGAGGCTTTCTTT CASGRGEAFF
- - TRBJ2-1 TRBV6-2/TRBV6-3 TGTGCCAGCAGTTATCAGGGGGGCGGCTCCTACAATGAGCAGTTCTTC CASSYQGGGSYNEQFF
few TRBD1 TRBJ2-6 TRBV20-1 TGCAGTGCTAGAGATGGGACAGGTGGCTCTGGGGCCAACGTCCTGACTTTC CSARDGTGGSGANVLTF
few TRBD1 TRBJ1-2 TRBV7-6 TGTGCCAGCAGCTTAACCACGACAGGGGCGTATGGCTACACCTTC CASSLTTTGAYGYTF
- TRBD2 TRBJ2-4 TRBV5-1 TGCGCCAGCAGCCCGGGGGGGGGATCATCCAAAAACATTCAGTACTTC CASSPGGGSSKNIQYF
many TRBD2 TRBJ2-2 TRBV11-1 TGTGCCAGCAGCTTAAGTATAACTAGCGGGAGGACCGGGGAGCTGTTTTTT CASSLSITSGRTGELFF
few TRBD2 TRBJ2-3 TRBV3-1 TGTGCCAGCAGCCGAGCCGGGACTAATACAGATACGCAGTATTTT CASSRAGTNTDTQYF
once - TRBJ1-1 TRBV11-3 TGTGCCAGCAGCTATCAACAGAACACTGAAGCTTTCTTT CASSYQQNTEAFF
few TRBD2 TRBJ2-1 TRBV6-2/TRBV6-3 TGTGCCAGCAGTCCCCCATCGGCTAGCGGGAAGAATGAGCAGTTCTTC CASSPPSASGKNEQFF
few TRBD2 TRBJ2-3 TRBV7-2 TGTGCCAGCAGCTTAGCCAGACCCGGCTCTCTAGCGGGCCGCACAGATACGCAGTATTTT CASSLARPGSLAGRTDTQYF
few - TRBJ2-5 TRBV12-3/TRBV12-4 TGTGCCAGCAGTTTGGAGGGCCCCGCGACGGGAGAGACCCAGTACTTC CASSLEGPATGETQYF
- - TRBJ1-4 TRBV12-3/TRBV12-4 TGTGCCAGCAGTTTAAGTGGGGGCCACGAAAAACTGTTTTTT CASSLSGGHEKLFF
- - TRBJ2-1 TRBV4-3 TGCGCCAGCAGCCAAGCTCCGGCGGGAATCTACAATGAGCAGTTCTTC CASSQAPAGIYNEQFF
- TRBD1 TRBJ2-7 TRBV7-9 TGTGCCAGCAGCGTCCGGGACAGGGGAGTCTACGAGCAGTACTTC CASSVRDRGVYEQYF
few TRBD2 TRBJ2-1 TRBV28 TGTGCCAGCAGTTTCACGGCGGGAGCCCGGTTTGGATCCTACAATGAGCAGTTCTTC CASSFTAGARFGSYNEQFF
many TRBD1 TRBJ2-1 TRBV29-1 TGCAGCGCCCAGCCCCGGGACAGGGGGTTGAATGAGCAGTTCTTC CSAQPRDRGLNEQFF
- - TRBJ2-7 TRBV9 TGTGCCAGCAGCGTAGGTCCAGCGGCCTACGAGCAGTACTTC CASSVGPAAYEQYF
- - TRBJ2-6 TRBV28 TGTGCCAGCAGTTCGGGTTGGTTTGTCGGGGCCAACGTCCTGACTTTC CASSSGWFVGANVLTF
many - TRBJ1-5 TRBV5-1 TGCGCCAGCAGCTTGGAGACAGGTGGCAATCAGCCCCAGCATTTT CASSLETGGNQPQHF
- - TRBJ2-7 TRBV5-6 TGTGCCAGCAGCTTTGTGGACAGTCGTAGGCACGAGCAGTACTTC CASSFVDSRRHEQYF
few - TRBJ2-4 TRBV9 TGTGCCAGCAGCATCGACAGGATCCTTGAGCGGCTAGACCTAAACATTCAGTACTTC CASSIDRILERLDLNIQYF
many - TRBJ1-1 TRBV29-1 TGCAGCGCGAGTACAGCGAACACTGAAGCTTTCTTT CSASTANTEAFF
few - TRBJ2-7 TRBV27 TGTGCCAGCAGTTTATCAGGGGTCGGGTACGAGCAGTACTTC CASSLSGVGYEQYF
few - TRBJ2-3 TRBV3-1 TGTGCCAGCAGCCAAGCTATTCCAGACTTAAGCACAGATACGCAGTATTTT CASSQAIPDLSTDTQYF
few - TRBJ2-3 TRBV29-1 TGCAGCGTCCCGCCTAGCGCAGATACGCAGTATTTT CSVPPSADTQYF
- - TRBJ2-1 TRBV29-1 TGCAGCGGGGACCGGGGGACGGGGTCCTACAATGAGCAGTTCTTC CSGDRGTGSYNEQFF
- - TRBJ1-2 TRBV7-2 TGTGCCAGCAGCTTAACCAGGGGCTCGGGCTATGGCTACACCTTC CASSLTRGSGYGYTF
- TRBD1 TRBJ2-7 TRBV7-9 TGTGCCAGCAGCGACCCGGACAGGGTCTTCCACGAGCAGTACTTC CASSDPDRVFHEQYF
- - TRBJ2-1 TRBV7-6 TGTGCCAGCAGCTTATTTGCGGGCTCCTACAATGAGCAGTTCTTC CASSLFAGSYNEQFF
few TRBD2 TRBJ2-2 TRBV5-1 TGCGCCAGCAGCCATAGCGGGCCGAACACCGGGGAGCTGTTTTTT CASSHSGPNTGELFF
few - TRBJ1-1 TRBV11-2 TGTGCCAGCAGCCCGGAGAACACTGAAGCTTTCTTT CASSPENTEAFF
- - TRBJ2-7 TRBV29-1 TGCAGCGTTGTAAGGGAAGGAACGTACGAGCAGTACTTC CSVVREGTYEQYF
few TRBD1 TRBJ1-4 TRBV27 TGTGCCAGCAGTTTATCCTTTTCGACAGGGGGCGTTGAAAAACTGTTTTTT CASSLSFSTGGVEKLFF
few TRBD2 TRBJ2-1 TRBV5-1 TGCGCCAGCAGCCCGGGGAGCGGGAGCACCTATGAGCAGTTCTTC CASSPGSGSTYEQFF
- TRBD2 TRBJ2-7 TRBV7-2 TGTGCCAGCAGCCCTCCGGGACTAGCGGGACTTTACGAGCAGTACTTC CASSPPGLAGLYEQYF
- TRBD2 TRBJ2-2 TRBV12-3/TRBV12-4 TGTGCCAGCAGTTTGGGGTTAGCGGGAGTATTAACCGGGGAGCTGTTTTTT CASSLGLAGVLTGELFF
few TRBD1 TRBJ1-5 TRBV5-1 TGCGCCAGCAGCTTAACCTGGACAGGCCAGGGAGACCAGCCCCAGCATTTT CASSLTWTGQGDQPQHF
many - TRBJ2-7 TRBV5-1 TGCGCCAGCAGCCTCCGGAGTTCCTACGAGCAGTACTTC CASSLRSSYEQYF
few - TRBJ1-2 TRBV6-1 TGTGCCAGCATTGCGCCCGGGCTCCGCGACTACTATGGCTACACCTTC CASIAPGLRDYYGYTF
- - TRBJ1-6 TRBV20-1 TGCAGTGCTAGGGGCCCGTCCCCTTCACCCCTCCACTTT CSARGPSPSPLHF
- - TRBJ2-1 TRBV4-2 TGTGCCAGCAGCCAAGACCTAGGAGGGGTGAATGAGCAGTTCTTC CASSQDLGGVNEQFF
many - TRBJ1-1 TRBV12-3/TRBV12-4 TGTGCCAGCAGTTTGTGGGAGGGGTCTGAAGCTTTCTTT CASSLWEGSEAFF
- TRBD2 TRBJ2-6 TRBV28 TGTGCCAGCACCTCCCGGGGGGGGAAATCTGGGGCCAACGTCCTGACTTTC CASTSRGGKSGANVLTF
- - TRBJ2-1 TRBV20-1 TGCAGTGCGGGACCATCGAGCTCCTACAATGAGCAGTTCTTC CSAGPSSSYNEQFF
- TRBD1 TRBJ1-3 TRBV7-8 TGTGCCAGCAGCTTATGGACAGGGGGCAGCTCTGGAAACACCATATATTTT CASSLWTGGSSGNTIYF